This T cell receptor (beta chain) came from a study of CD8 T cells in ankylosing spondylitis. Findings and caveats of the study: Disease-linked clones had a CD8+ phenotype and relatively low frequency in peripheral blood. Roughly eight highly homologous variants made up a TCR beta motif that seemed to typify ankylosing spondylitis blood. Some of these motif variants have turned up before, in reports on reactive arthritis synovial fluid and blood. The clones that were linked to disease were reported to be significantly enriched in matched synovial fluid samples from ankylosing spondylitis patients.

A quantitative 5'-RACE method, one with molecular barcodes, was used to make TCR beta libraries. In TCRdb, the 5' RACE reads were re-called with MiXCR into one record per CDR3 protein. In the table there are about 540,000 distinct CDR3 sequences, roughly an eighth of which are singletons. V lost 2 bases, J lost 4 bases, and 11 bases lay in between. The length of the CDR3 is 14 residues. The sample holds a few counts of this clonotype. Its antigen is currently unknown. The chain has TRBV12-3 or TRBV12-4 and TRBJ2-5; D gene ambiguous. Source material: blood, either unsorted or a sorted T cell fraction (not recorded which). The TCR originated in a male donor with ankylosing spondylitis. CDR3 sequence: CASSLSQVSETQYF. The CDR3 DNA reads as TGTGCCAGCAGTTTAAGCCAGGTGTCAGAGACCCAGTACTTC.